This TCR beta chain was recorded in a study of Ad26.COV2.S vaccination and SARS-CoV-2 variants. Measured with immunoSEQ multiplex PCR; TCRdb has only the in-frame clones, and not every one. The repertoire has 300,000 to 450,000 clones, about 85% of them found once; the top ten carry around 3.3%. About this clone itself: Its specificity is unknown.

Findings of the study overall: The authors reported substantial breadth in spike-specific CD8+ and CD4+ T cell responses after vaccination.

The treatment was: roughly 20 received Ad26.COV2.S at low or high dose, single or two shots; 5 received placebo; per-sample allocation not given. It was on day 63 after the first vaccine or placebo injection that samples were taken. Germline V gives CDR1 SGDLS, CDR2 YYNGEE. V lost 0 bases and J 7 bases, leaving 14 bases between the germline ends. The CDR3 contains 14 residues. The clonotype originates from a person aged 18-65 years who received the Ad26.COV2.S COVID-19 vaccine or a placebo. The starting material was peripheral blood, obtained in a trial of Ad26.COV2.S vaccine versus placebo. The chain links TRBV9 to TRBJ2-7, with D perhaps matching TRBD2 (7 bases). CDR3 sequence (DNA): TGTGCCAGCAGCGTAGGCGGGGGCCCTCGGGAGCAGTACTTC. Protein sequence: CASSVGGGPREQYF.